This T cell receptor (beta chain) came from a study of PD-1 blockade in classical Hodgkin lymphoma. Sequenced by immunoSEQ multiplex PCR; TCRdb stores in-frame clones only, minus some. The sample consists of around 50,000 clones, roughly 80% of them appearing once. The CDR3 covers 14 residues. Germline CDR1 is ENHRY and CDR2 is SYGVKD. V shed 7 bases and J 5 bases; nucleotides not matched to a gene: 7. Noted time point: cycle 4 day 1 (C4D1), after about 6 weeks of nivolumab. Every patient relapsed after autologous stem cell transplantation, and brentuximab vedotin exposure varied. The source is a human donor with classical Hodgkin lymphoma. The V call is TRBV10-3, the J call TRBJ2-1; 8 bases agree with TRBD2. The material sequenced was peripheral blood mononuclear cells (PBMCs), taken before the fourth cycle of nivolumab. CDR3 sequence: CAITPGGRNNEQFF. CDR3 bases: TGTGCCATCACGCCGGGGGGGAGGAACAATGAGCAGTTCTTC.